The T cell receptor beta chain described here comes from a study of cytomegalovirus exposure and HLA in healthy donors. Overall study results and limits: Later, TCR association rates were found to vary by HLA locus, highest for DRB1 and lowest for HLA-C. Sequencing had likely introduced a cluster of highly shared sequence variants as an artifact.

Trimming stripped 1 base from V and 0 bases from J, with 11 bases between. The CDR3 covers 16 residues. Germline CDR1 is SGHKS and CDR2 is YYEKEE (reference sequence). The primer mix had 60 Vbeta and 13 Jbeta primers. Clones were read by immunoSEQ multiplex PCR, and TCRdb kept only the in-frame ones, dropping some. The sample yields over 100,000 clones, roughly three fifths seen once. As regards this clone: What it binds is not known.

The sequence derives from a woman aged 40 to 50 in good health and CMV-seropositive. The sequencing sample was made of PBMCs. This rearrangement joins TRBV5-5 to TRBJ1-5; D may be TRBD1 (5 bases). The DNA of the CDR3 is TGTGCCAGCAGCTTGATGGGAGGGGATAGCAATCAGCCCCAGCATTTT. Translating it yields CASSLMGGDSNQPQHF.